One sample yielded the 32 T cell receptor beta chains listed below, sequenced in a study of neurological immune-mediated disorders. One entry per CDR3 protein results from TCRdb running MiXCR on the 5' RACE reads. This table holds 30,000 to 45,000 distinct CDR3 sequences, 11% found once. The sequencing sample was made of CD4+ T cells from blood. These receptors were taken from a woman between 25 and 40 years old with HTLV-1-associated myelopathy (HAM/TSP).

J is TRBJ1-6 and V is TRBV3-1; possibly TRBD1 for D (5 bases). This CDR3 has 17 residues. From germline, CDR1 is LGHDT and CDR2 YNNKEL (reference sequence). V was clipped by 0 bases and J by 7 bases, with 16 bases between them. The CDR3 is CASSQEGKGARNSPLHF. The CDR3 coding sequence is TGTGCCAGCAGCCAAGAGGGGAAAGGGGCGAGGAATTCACCCCTCCACTTT.

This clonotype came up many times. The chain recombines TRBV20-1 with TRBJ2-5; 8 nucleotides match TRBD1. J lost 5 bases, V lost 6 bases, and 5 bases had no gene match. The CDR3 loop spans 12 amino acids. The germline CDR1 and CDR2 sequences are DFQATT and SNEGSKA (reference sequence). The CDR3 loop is CSAWTGRETQYF. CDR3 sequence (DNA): TGCAGTGCGTGGACAGGGAGGGAGACCCAGTACTTC.

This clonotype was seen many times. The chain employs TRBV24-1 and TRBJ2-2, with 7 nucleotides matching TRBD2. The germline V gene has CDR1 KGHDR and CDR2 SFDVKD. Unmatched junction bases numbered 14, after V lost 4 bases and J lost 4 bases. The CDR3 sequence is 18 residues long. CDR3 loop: CATSDQYTTSGGTGELFF. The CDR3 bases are TGTGCCACCAGTGACCAATATACAACCTCGGGAGGCACCGGGGAGCTGTTTTTT.

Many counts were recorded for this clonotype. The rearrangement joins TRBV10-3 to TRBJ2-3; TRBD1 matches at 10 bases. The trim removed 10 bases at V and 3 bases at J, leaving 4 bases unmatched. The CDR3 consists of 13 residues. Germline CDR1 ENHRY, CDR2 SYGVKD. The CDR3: CATWTGGTDTQYF. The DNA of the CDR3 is TGTGCCACTTGGACAGGGGGAACAGATACGCAGTATTTT.

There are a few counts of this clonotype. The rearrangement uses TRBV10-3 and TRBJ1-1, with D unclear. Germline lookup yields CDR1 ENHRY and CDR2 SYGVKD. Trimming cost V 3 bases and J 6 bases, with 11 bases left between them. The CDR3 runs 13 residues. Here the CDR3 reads CAISDPLRAEAFF. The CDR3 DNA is TGTGCCATCAGTGACCCCTTGCGCGCTGAAGCTTTCTTT.

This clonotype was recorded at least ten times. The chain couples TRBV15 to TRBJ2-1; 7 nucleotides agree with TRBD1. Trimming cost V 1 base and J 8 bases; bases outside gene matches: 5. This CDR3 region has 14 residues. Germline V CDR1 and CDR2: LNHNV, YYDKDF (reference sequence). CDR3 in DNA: TGTGCCACCAGCAGAGGGGGGACAGACTATGAGCAGTTCTTC. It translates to CATSRGGTDYEQFF.

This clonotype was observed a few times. For the CDR3, the DNA is TGTGCCAGCAGGCAGTATAGCAATCAGCCCCAGCATTTT. Its translation is CASRQYSNQPQHF. The gene calls are TRBV12-3 or TRBV12-4 and TRBJ1-5; D unresolved. The CDR3 runs to 13 residues. V dropped 6 bases and J dropped 0 bases, with 6 bases sitting between them.

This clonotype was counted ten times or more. The CDR3 sequence is CASSQTTLLYILDNSPLHF. Here the CDR3 DNA reads TGTGCCAGCAGCCAAACGACCTTATTGTACATATTAGATAATTCACCCCTCCACTTT. The chain combines TRBV4-2 with TRBJ1-6; D remains unclear. The germline V and J ends were trimmed by 2 bases and 5 bases, with 22 bases remaining between them. The germline CDR1 and CDR2 sequences are LGHNA and YNFKEQ. The CDR3 has 19 amino acids.

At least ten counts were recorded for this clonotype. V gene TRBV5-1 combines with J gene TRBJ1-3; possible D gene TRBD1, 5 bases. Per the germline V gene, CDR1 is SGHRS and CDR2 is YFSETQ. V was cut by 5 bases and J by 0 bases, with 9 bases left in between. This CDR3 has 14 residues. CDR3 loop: CASSPDSSGNTIYF. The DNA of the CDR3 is TGCGCCAGCAGTCCTGACAGCTCTGGAAACACCATATATTTT.

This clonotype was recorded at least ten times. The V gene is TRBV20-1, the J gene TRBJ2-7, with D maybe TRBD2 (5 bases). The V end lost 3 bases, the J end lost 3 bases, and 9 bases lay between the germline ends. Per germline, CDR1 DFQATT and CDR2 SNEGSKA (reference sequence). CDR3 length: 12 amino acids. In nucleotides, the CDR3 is TGCAGTGCTAGGAGGGAATACTACGAGCAGTACTTC. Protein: CSARREYYEQYF.

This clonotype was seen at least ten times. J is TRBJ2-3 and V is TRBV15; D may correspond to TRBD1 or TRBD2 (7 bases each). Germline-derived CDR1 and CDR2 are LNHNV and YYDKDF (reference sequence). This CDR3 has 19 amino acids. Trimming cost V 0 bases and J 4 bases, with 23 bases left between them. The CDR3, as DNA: TGTGCCACCAGCAGAGATTACGGGGGTACGCGGGGGACAGCAGATACGCAGTATTTT. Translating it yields CATSRDYGGTRGTADTQYF.

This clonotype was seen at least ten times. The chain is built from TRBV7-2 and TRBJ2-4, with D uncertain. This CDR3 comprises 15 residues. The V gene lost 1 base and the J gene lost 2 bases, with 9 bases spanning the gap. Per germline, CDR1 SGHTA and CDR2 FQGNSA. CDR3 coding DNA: TGTGCCAGCAGCTTAGAGGCCTGGTCCAAAAACATTCAGTACTTC. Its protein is CASSLEAWSKNIQYF. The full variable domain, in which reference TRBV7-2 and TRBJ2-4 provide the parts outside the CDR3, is GAGVSQSPSNKVTEKGKDVELRCDPISGHTALYWYRQSLGQGLEFLIYFQGNSAPDKSGLPSDRFSAERTGGSVSTLTIQRTQQEDSAVYLCASSLEAWSKNIQYFGAGTRLSVL.

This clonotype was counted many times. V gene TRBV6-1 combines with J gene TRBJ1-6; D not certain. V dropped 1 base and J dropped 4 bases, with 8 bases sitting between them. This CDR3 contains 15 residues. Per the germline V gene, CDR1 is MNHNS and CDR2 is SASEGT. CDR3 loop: CASSEVWGYNSPLHF. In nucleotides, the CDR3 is TGTGCCAGCAGTGAAGTTTGGGGTTATAATTCACCCCTCCACTTT.

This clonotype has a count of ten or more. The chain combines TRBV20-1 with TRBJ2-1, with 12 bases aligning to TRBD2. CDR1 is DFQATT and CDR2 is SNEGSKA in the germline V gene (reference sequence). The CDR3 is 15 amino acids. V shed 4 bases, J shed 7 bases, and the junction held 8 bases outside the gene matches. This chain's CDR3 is CSANELAGGRNEQFF. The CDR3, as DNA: TGCAGTGCTAACGAACTAGCGGGGGGCAGGAATGAGCAGTTCTTC.

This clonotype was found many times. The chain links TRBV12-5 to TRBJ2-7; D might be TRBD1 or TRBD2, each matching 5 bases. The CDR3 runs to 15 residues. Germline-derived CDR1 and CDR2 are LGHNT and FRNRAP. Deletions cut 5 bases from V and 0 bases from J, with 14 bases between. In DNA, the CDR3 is TGTGCTAGTGGTCCGGGACCTCTGAGCTCCTACGAGCAGTACTTC. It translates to CASGPGPLSSYEQYF.

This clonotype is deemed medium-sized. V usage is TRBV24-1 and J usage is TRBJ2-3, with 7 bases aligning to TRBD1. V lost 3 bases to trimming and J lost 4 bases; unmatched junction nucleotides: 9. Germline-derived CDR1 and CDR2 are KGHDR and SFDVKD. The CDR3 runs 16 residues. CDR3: CATSDPGTERPDTQYF. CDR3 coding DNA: TGTGCCACCAGTGATCCCGGGACAGAACGCCCAGATACGCAGTATTTT.

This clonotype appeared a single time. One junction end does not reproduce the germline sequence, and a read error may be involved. The CDR3 region has the DNA TGTGCCAGCAGCTTGAGAAGTGACACGTATTTGGACTTC. Its protein product is CASSLRSDTYLDF. The chain couples TRBV5-6 to TRBJ2-7, with D hard to call. Germline V gene lookup returns CDR1 SGHDT and CDR2 YYEEEE. The CDR3 is made up of 13 amino acids.

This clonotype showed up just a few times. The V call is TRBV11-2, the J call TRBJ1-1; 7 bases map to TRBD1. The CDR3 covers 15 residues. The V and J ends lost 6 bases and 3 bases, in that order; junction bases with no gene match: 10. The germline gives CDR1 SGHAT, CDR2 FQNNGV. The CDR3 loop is CASRKIRGEDTEAFF. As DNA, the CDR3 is TGTGCCAGCAGGAAGATCAGGGGGGAGGACACTGAAGCTTTCTTT.

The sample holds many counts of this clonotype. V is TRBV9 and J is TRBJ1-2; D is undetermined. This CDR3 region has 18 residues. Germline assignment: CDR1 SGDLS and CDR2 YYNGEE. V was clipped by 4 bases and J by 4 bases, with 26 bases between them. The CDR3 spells CASSKVRGGGGPSYGYTF. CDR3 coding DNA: TGTGCCAGCAGCAAAGTACGGGGAGGCGGCGGCCCCTCCTATGGCTACACCTTC.

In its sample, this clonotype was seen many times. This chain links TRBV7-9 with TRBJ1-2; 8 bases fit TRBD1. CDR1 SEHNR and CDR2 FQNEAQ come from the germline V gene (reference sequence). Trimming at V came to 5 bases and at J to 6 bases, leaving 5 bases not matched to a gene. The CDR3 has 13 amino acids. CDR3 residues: CASSQGQGDGYTF. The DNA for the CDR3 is TGTGCCAGCAGCCAAGGACAGGGCGATGGCTACACCTTC.

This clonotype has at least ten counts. CDR3 nucleotide sequence: TGTGCCAGCAGTGAAGGTCCAGGGGTAACAGATACGCAGTATTTT. It specifies CASSEGPGVTDTQYF. The chain combines TRBV6-1 with TRBJ2-3, with D tentatively TRBD1 (6 bases). This CDR3 spans 15 amino acids. Trimming cost V 1 base and J 3 bases, with 11 bases left between them. The germline V gene has CDR1 MNHNS and CDR2 SASEGT.

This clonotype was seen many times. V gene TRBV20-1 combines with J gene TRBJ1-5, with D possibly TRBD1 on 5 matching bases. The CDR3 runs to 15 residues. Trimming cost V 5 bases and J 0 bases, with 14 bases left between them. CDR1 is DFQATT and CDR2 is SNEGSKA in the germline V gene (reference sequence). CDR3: CSAGVPGASNQPQHF. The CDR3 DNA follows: TGCAGTGCTGGAGTACCCGGGGCTAGCAATCAGCCCCAGCATTTT.

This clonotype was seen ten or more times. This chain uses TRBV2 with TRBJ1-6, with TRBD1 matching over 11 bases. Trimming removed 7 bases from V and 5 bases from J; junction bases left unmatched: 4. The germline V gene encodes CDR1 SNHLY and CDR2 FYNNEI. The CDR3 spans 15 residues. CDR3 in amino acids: CASIGTGGHNSPLHF. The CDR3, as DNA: TGTGCCAGCATAGGGACAGGGGGTCATAATTCACCCCTCCACTTT.

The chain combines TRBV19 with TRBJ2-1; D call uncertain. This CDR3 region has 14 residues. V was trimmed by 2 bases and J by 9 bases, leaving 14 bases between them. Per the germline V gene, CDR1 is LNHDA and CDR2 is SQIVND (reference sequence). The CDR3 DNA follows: TGTGCCAGTAGTATAATAAACATCCCTAGTGAGCAGTTCTTC. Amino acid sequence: CASSIINIPSEQFF.

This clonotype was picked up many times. This CDR3 reads CASSTLRDTEAFF. The DNA for the CDR3 is TGTGCCAGTAGTACCCTGAGGGACACTGAAGCTTTCTTT. The chain carries TRBV19 and TRBJ1-1; D ambiguous. The length of the CDR3 is 13 residues. Looked up from germline, CDR1 is LNHDA and CDR2 is SQIVND (reference sequence). Trimming took 4 bases from V and 3 from J, leaving 9 bases between them.

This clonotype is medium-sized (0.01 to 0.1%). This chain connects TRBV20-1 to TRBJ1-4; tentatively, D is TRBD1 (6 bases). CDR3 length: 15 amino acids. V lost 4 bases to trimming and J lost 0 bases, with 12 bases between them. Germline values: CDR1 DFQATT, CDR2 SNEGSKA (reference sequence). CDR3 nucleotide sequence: TGCAGTGCTACCGATACAGGGACAACTAATGAAAAACTGTTTTTT. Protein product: CSATDTGTTNEKLFF.

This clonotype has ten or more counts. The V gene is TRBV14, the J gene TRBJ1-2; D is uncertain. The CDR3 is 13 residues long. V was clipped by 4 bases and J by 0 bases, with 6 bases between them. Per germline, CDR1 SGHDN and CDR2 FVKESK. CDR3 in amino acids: CASSPQPNYGYTF. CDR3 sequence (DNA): TGTGCCAGCAGCCCCCAACCTAACTATGGCTACACCTTC.

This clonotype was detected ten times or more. The CDR3 is CASIKTGSYEQYF. The CDR3 DNA follows: TGTGCCAGCATCAAAACAGGGTCCTACGAGCAGTACTTC. The V call is TRBV6-5, the J call TRBJ2-7; possibly TRBD1 for D (6 bases). The CDR3 extends over 13 amino acids. V lost 7 bases and J 1 base, leaving 11 bases between the germline ends. Germline lookup yields CDR1 MNHEY and CDR2 SVGAGI.

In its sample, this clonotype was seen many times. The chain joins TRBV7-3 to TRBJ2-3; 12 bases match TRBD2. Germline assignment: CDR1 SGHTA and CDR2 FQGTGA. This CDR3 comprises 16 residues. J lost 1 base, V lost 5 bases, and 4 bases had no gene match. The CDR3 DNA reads TGTGCCAGCAGCCCAAGACTAGCGGGGGGCACAGATACGCAGTATTTT. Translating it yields CASSPRLAGGTDTQYF.

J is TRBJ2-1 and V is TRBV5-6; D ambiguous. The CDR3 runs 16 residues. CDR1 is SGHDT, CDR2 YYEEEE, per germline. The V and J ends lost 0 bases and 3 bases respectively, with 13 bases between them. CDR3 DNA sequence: TGTGCCAGCAGCTTGGAAATACAGACACGCTACAATGAGCAGTTCTTC. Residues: CASSLEIQTRYNEQFF. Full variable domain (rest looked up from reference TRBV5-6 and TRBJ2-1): DAGVTQSPTHLIKTRGQQVTLRCSPKSGHDTVSWYQQALGQGPQFIFQYYEEEERQRGNFPDRFSGHQFPNYSSELNVNALLLGDSALYLCASSLEIQTRYNEQFFGPGTRLTVL.

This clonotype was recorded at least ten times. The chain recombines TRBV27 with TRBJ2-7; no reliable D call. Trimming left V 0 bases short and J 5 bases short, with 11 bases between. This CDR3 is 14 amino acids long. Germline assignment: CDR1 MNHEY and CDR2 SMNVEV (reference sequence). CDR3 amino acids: CASSLSVFGDEQYF. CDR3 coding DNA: TGTGCCAGCAGTTTATCAGTTTTTGGGGACGAGCAGTACTTC.

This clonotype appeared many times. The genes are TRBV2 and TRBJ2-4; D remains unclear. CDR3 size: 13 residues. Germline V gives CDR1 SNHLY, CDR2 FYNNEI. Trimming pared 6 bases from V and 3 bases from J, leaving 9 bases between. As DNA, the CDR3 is TGTGCCAGCAGGACGGACGGCAAAAACATTCAGTACTTC. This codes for CASRTDGKNIQYF. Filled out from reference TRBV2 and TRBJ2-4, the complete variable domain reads EPEVTQTPSHQVTQMGQEVILRCVPISNHLYFYWYRQILGQKVEFLVSFYNNEISEKSEIFDDQFSVERPDGSNFTLKIRSTKLEDSAMYFCASRTDGKNIQYFGAGTRLSVL.